The present T cell receptor beta chain was sequenced within a study of immune evolution from preneoplasia to lung adenocarcinoma (dated by TCRdb to the early 2020s). About the study as a whole: No AAH lesions showed HLA loss of heterozygosity, compared with 7% of AIS, 15% of MIA and 30% to 35% of ADC lesions. The study profiled immune contexture across lung adenocarcinoma precursors and invasive adenocarcinoma using immune gene expression, TCR sequencing and multiplex immunofluorescence. Resected precursor lesions (AAH, AIS, MIA) and invasive adenocarcinomas were compared against paired morphologically normal lung tissue. The sample size depended on which specimens were available, not on a prior power calculation. Whole exome sequencing and methylation data from the same cohort of nodules were integrated with the immune data. The overall cohort comprised some 53 patients with pulmonary nodules who underwent surgical resection. TCR sequencing data came from approximately 46 patients. According to the study, fewer than 130 samples went through TCR sequencing. POLYSOLVER was used to infer Class I HLA alleles from exome data, while LOHHLA was used to detect allele-specific HLA loss.

Comments on this clone: This clone's antigen is unknown. The input lacks base qualities; no much larger clone sits a single base away.

Study-level results and caveats: The findings reflected association rather than direct causation, and larger cohorts with long-term follow-up and longitudinal biopsies were considered necessary. Because every patient came from Japan and China, how well the results apply to Western populations was uncertain. The highest top T cell clone frequencies were observed in normal lung, and a progressive decrease in top T cell clone frequencies appeared to occur from AAH through AIS, MIA and invasive adenocarcinoma. Normal lung showed the highest clonality, whereas later-stage lesions appeared to have higher T cell density and diversity but lower clonality. T cell clonality was highest in KRAS-mutant nodules compared with EGFR-mutant or double wild-type lesions.

Resection was performed on patients in Japan or China between the mid-2010s and the late 2010s. Histologic diagnosis of each case was confirmed independently by two lung cancer pathologists on H&E slides. For nucleic acid extraction, premalignant or tumor cells were enriched by macro-dissection following pathologic assessment. DNA was isolated from FFPE tissue using the AllPrep DNA/RNA FFPE Kit. TCR beta CDR3 regions were sequenced from DNA using the immunoSEQ hsTCRbeta Kit. The paper's processing steps were these. The ImmunoSEQ Analyzer was used to analyse the TCR sequencing data. T cell clonality was defined as 1 minus Pielou's evenness, as computed on productive rearrangements. To measure T cell diversity, the inverse Simpson index was applied to productive templates. T cell density was TCR beta template counts normalized to usable DNA, estimated by amplifying and sequencing housekeeping genes. Two-sided Kruskal-Wallis tests were used to compare TCR metrics between histologic stages. Entries here come from immuneACCESS through TCRdb and include only in-frame sequences with V and J called. Some clones fail to appear in such tables; in the studies checked, an unresolved V gene covers under half of the shortfall, and the cause of the remainder is unknown. That table gives V, J and clone size, and the DNA gave D and trimming. The sample contains about 40,000 clones, 74% of them found a single time. The ten biggest clones cover around 6.1% of the sample.

The V and J ends are trimmed by 5 bases and 0 bases, leaving 11 bases between them. Reading from cysteine to phenylalanine, the CDR3 counts 14 amino acids. The kept DNA is CDR3 alone, 42 bases in frame from the first base. For CDR1 and CDR2, the germline V gene (reference sequence) lists GTSNPN and SVGIG. The sample was FFPE invasive lung adenocarcinoma tissue. Read against the paper, the sample's cell subset or site label means: frankly invasive lung adenocarcinoma (ADC). This sequence uses TRBV30 and TRBJ2-4, and perhaps TRBD2 as D gene, on 5 matching bases. The origin of this receptor is a person aged 55 to 75 with lung adenocarcinoma. Read as DNA, the sequence is TGTGCCTGGGACGACGGACTAGCCAAAAACATTCAGTACTTC. It is translated as CAWDDGLAKNIQYF. Here the CDR3 is joined to the reference TRBV30 and TRBJ2-4 genes, and the full variable domain is: SQTIHQWPATLVQPVGSPLSLECTVEGTSNPNLYWYRQAAGRGLQLLFYSVGIGQISSEVPQNLSASRPQDRQFILSSKKLLLSDSGFYLCAWDDGLAKNIQYFGAGTRLSVL.